These T cell receptor beta chains were read from a single sample in a study of blood T cells in healthy people across ages. MiXCR, applied by TCRdb to the 5' RACE reads, yields one record per CDR3 protein. The table lists 1,500,000 or so distinct CDR3 sequences, 40% to 45% of them singletons, with approximately 4.1% in the top ten. The sequencing input was blood. The receptors originated from a woman aged 18-29 years in good health. Each CDR3 is given with its conserved first and last residue. The D gene is left open where the match is weak. Only some rows state a clone size, as once, few, many or a class for expanded clones.

abundance	v_gene	d_gene	j_gene	CDR3nt	CDR3aa
few	TRBV6-2/TRBV6-3	.	TRBJ1-5	TGTGCCAGCAGTTACTCGACGGACAATCAGCCCCAGCATTTT	CASSYSTDNQPQHF
.	TRBV29-1	.	TRBJ2-1	TGCAGCGTTGCGGAAGGGGCTGGGGACAATGAGCAGTTCTTC	CSVAEGAGDNEQFF
few	TRBV6-6	.	TRBJ2-5	TGTGCCAGCAGTGACTCATCGAGGAATGAGCAGTACTTC	CASSDSSRNEQYF
.	TRBV10-3	.	TRBJ2-1	TGTGCCATCTATTCCGGGCTCGGTTACAATGAGCAGTTCTTC	CAIYSGLGYNEQFF
.	TRBV7-2	TRBD1	TRBJ2-3	TGTGCCAGCAGCAAAGACAGGGTTGGTACGCAGTATTTT	CASSKDRVGTQYF
few	TRBV20-1	.	TRBJ1-2	TGCAGTGTTAGACCTTCCTTTTCGGGGGCGCGTGGGTATGGCTACACCTTC	CSVRPSFSGARGYGYTF
.	TRBV9	TRBD2	TRBJ2-7	TGTGCCAGCAGCGAGGGACTAGCGGGAGACTACGAGCAGTACTTC	CASSEGLAGDYEQYF
.	TRBV25-1	.	TRBJ1-4	TGTGCCAGCAGTGAACCTGGCAGGTCTAATGAAAAACTGTTTTTT	CASSEPGRSNEKLFF
few	TRBV5-1	TRBD2	TRBJ2-5	TGCGCCAGCAGCTTGGTGGTAGGACTAGCGGGATTTGAGCAGTACTTC	CASSLVVGLAGFEQYF
few	TRBV5-1	TRBD1	TRBJ1-2	TGCGCCAGCAGCTTTGAGGGGGCGGCTAACTATGGCTACACCTTC	CASSFEGAANYGYTF
many	TRBV6-2/TRBV6-3	TRBD1	TRBJ2-7	TGTGCCAGCAGCCGTTATGGGACAGTCTCCTACGAGCAGTACTTC	CASSRYGTVSYEQYF
.	TRBV12-3/TRBV12-4	TRBD2	TRBJ2-1	TGTGCCAGCAGTTTTAAGACTAGCGGGAGGAATGAGCAGTTCTTC	CASSFKTSGRNEQFF
.	TRBV20-1	.	TRBJ2-3	TGCAGTGCTAGGGACGGACTCACAGATACGCAGTATTTT	CSARDGLTDTQYF
.	TRBV5-1	.	TRBJ2-1	TGCGCCAGCAGCGCCGACTCTTTCAATGAGCAGTTCTTC	CASSADSFNEQFF
.	TRBV5-1	.	TRBJ2-3	TGCGCCAGCAGACAATCGATTACAGATACGCAGTATTTT	CASRQSITDTQYF
few	TRBV12-5	TRBD2	TRBJ2-1	TGTGCTAGTGGACCCTCACTAGCGGGAGCGACGGGTGAGCAGTTCTTC	CASGPSLAGATGEQFF
.	TRBV11-3	TRBD2	TRBJ2-1	TGTGCCAGCAGCTATACGACTAGCGGGGCGAATGAGCAGTTCTTC	CASSYTTSGANEQFF
.	TRBV27	.	TRBJ2-3	TGTGCCAGCAGTTTAAGCAGGGCGGCAGATACGCAGTATTTT	CASSLSRAADTQYF
.	TRBV3-1	TRBD2	TRBJ2-1	TGTGCCAGCAGCTCAAGCCCGGGACTAGCGGGCCCCACCGGGTATGAGCAGTTCTTC	CASSSSPGLAGPTGYEQFF
.	TRBV29-1	.	TRBJ1-1	TGCAGCGTATCACAGGGGAACACTGAAGCTTTCTTT	CSVSQGNTEAFF
.	TRBV4-1	TRBD2	TRBJ2-7	TGCGCCAGCAGCCTTACCGAGACTAGCGGGTCCTACGAGCAGTACTTC	CASSLTETSGSYEQYF
few	TRBV12-3/TRBV12-4	.	TRBJ2-6	TGTGCCAGCAGCCCGGGGGGGACAGGGTTCGCTGGGGCCAACGTCCTGACTTTC	CASSPGGTGFAGANVLTF
few	TRBV29-1	TRBD1	TRBJ2-3	TGCAGCGCCGACAGGGGCACAGATACGCAGTATTTT	CSADRGTDTQYF
.	TRBV5-1	.	TRBJ2-5	TGCGCCAGCAGCTTGGTTTTGTCTGAGACCCAGTACTTC	CASSLVLSETQYF
few	TRBV12-3/TRBV12-4	.	TRBJ2-3	TGTGCCAGCACCACCATCACAGATAGGACGCAGTATTTT	CASTTITDRTQYF
few	TRBV5-1	TRBD2	TRBJ2-4	TGCGCCAGCAGCCCCTCGACTAGCAAGGGAGGCAAAAACATTCAGTACTTC	CASSPSTSKGGKNIQYF